The 32 T cell receptor beta chains below were found in one sample sequenced in a study of cytomegalovirus exposure and HLA in healthy donors. Only in-frame clones appear in the TCRdb table, and some are missing; sequencing was by immunoSEQ multiplex PCR. The sample includes approximately 190,000 clones, over 65% of them seen just once. The sample comprised PBMCs. The receptors stem from a man between 18 and 29 years old in good health and CMV-seropositive.

The chain joins TRBV10-3 to TRBJ1-1; no clear D gene. This CDR3 is 14 amino acids long. With 1 base removed from V and 5 bases from J, the gap between germline ends came to 11 bases. Germline-derived CDR1 and CDR2 are ENHRY and SYGVKD. CDR3 amino acids: CAISEWVRETEAFF. CDR3 nucleotides: TGTGCCATCAGTGAGTGGGTGAGGGAAACTGAAGCTTTCTTT.

The table lists this clone with many counts. This chain connects TRBV19 to TRBJ1-5; 9 positions match TRBD1. This CDR3 comprises 14 residues. V lost 6 bases to trimming and J lost 6 bases; unmatched junction nucleotides: 6. Germline loops: CDR1 LNHDA, CDR2 SQIVND (reference sequence). The DNA of the CDR3 is TGTGCCAGTAGCCCGACAGGGGGGAGTCAGCCCCAGCATTTT. Protein sequence: CASSPTGGSQPQHF.

This chain connects TRBV4-1 to TRBJ2-1; TRBD1 matches at 7 bases. Germline-derived CDR1 and CDR2 are MGHRA and YSYEKL. After removal of 2 bases from V and 5 bases from J, the junction contained 9 bases not matched to a gene. The CDR3 spans 16 residues. This CDR3 reads CASSQRQGKMDNEQFF. Written as DNA, the CDR3 is TGCGCCAGCAGCCAACGACAGGGAAAGATGGACAATGAGCAGTTCTTC.

V is TRBV27 and J is TRBJ2-7, with TRBD2 matching over 16 bases. Trimming removed 6 bases from V and 2 bases from J; junction bases left unmatched: 10. The CDR3 spans 18 residues. Germline CDR1 reads MNHEY; CDR2 reads SMNVEV (reference sequence). The CDR3 spells CASSLGTSGRAIPYEQYF. The CDR3 DNA is TGTGCCAGCAGCCTCGGGACTAGCGGGAGGGCCATACCCTACGAGCAGTACTTC.

CDR3 sequence reads: CASSLYPSGTYNEQFF. For the CDR3, the DNA is TGTGCCAGCAGCTTATACCCCAGCGGGACCTACAATGAGCAGTTCTTC. This chain links TRBV11-3 with TRBJ2-1, with 7 bases identical to TRBD2. CDR3 size: 16 residues. Germline trimming cut 2 bases from V and 2 bases from J; bases unmatched to any gene: 6. The V gene's germline CDR1 is SGHNT and CDR2 YENEEA.

The gene calls are TRBV18 and TRBJ2-7; the match to TRBD1 covers 7 bases. Germline V lookup: CDR1 KGHSH, CDR2 LQKENI. The V and J ends lost 5 bases and 7 bases, in that order; junction bases with no gene match: 11. CDR3 length: 14 amino acids. The CDR3 DNA reads as TGTGCCAGCTCAGTAGACAGGGATATGTTTGAGCAGTACTTC. Its translation is CASSVDRDMFEQYF.

V and J are TRBV7-8 and TRBJ2-3; 11 bases match TRBD2. The CDR3 runs 15 residues. The germline V gene has CDR1 SGHVS and CDR2 FQNEAQ. The V gene end was trimmed by 2 bases and the J gene end by 6 bases; junction bases not matched to a gene: 4. The CDR3 DNA follows: TGTGCCAGCAGCTTACTTCGACTAGCGGGGGATACGCAGTATTTT. It is translated as CASSLLRLAGDTQYF.

This chain joins TRBV5-1 and TRBJ2-2; 10 positions match TRBD1. Germline V gene lookup returns CDR1 SGHRS and CDR2 YFSETQ. This CDR3 contains 14 residues. Trimming removed 4 bases from V and 6 bases from J; junction bases left unmatched: 3. The CDR3 loop is CASSQTGGPGELFF. The CDR3 DNA reads TGCGCCAGCAGCCAGACAGGGGGCCCCGGGGAGCTGTTTTTT.

This clone showed up just once. This chain joins TRBV6-5 and TRBJ2-7; 7 nucleotides line up with TRBD1. Per germline, CDR1 MNHEY and CDR2 SVGAGI. V trimming: 6 bases; J trimming: 2 bases; junction bases outside the gene matches: 10. This CDR3 comprises 15 residues. CDR3 in amino acids: CASRPPQTGPYEQYF. The CDR3 nucleotides read TGTGCCAGCAGACCCCCCCAGACAGGGCCCTACGAGCAGTACTTC.

V gene TRBV4-1 combines with J gene TRBJ2-5; 7 bases match TRBD2. Germline lookup yields CDR1 MGHRA and CDR2 YSYEKL. The ends lost 4 bases at V and 4 bases at J; junction bases unmatched: 6. This CDR3 is 14 amino acids long. The CDR3 reads CASSLVLAIETQYF. The CDR3 DNA sequence: TGCGCCAGCAGCCTTGTACTAGCGATAGAGACCCAGTACTTC.

The genes are TRBV11-2 and TRBJ2-1; D perhaps matches TRBD2 (5 bases). The germline CDR1 and CDR2 sequences are SGHAT and FQNNGV. This CDR3 spans 16 amino acids. V was clipped by 5 bases and J by 2 bases, with 16 bases between them. CDR3 loop: CASSLRGSHTYNEQFF. For the CDR3, the DNA is TGTGCCAGCAGCCTCCGGGGAAGCCATACCTACAATGAGCAGTTCTTC.

This clone was seen only once. V is TRBV6-1 and J is TRBJ2-7, with a tentative D call TRBD2 (6 bases). CDR3 size: 15 residues. The V and J ends lost 6 bases and 3 bases respectively, with 18 bases between them. Germline V gene sequence: CDR1 MNHNS, CDR2 SASEGT. The CDR3 nucleotides read TGTGCCAGCAGGAAGGGACTCACAAAAGGCTACGAGCAGTACTTC. Translation: CASRKGLTKGYEQYF.

The V call is TRBV27, the J call TRBJ1-3; 7 bases are a match to TRBD1. This CDR3 has 16 residues. The trim removed 6 bases at V and 2 bases at J, leaving 10 bases unmatched. The V gene's germline CDR1 is MNHEY and CDR2 SMNVEV (reference sequence). The chain's CDR3 is CASRTFLQGTGNTIYF. The CDR3 DNA reads as TGTGCCAGCAGAACTTTTCTACAGGGGACTGGAAACACCATATATTTT.

This chain joins TRBV9 and TRBJ2-2; 14 bases agree with TRBD2. The germline V gene has CDR1 SGDLS and CDR2 YYNGEE. Losses at the gene ends were 3 bases for V and 5 bases for J; bases not matched to a gene: 6. This CDR3 is 17 amino acids long. The CDR3 DNA sequence: TGTGCCAGCAGCGCCTTGACTAGCGGGAGGGGAACCGGGGAGCTGTTTTTT. This codes for CASSALTSGRGTGELFF. The whole variable domain, remainder taken from reference TRBV9 and TRBJ2-2, is DSGVTQTPKHLITATGQRVTLRCSPRSGDLSVYWYQQSLDQGLQFLIQYYNGEERAKGNILERFSAQQFPDLHSELNLSSLELGDSALYFCASSALTSGRGTGELFFGEGSRLTVL.

The V and J genes are TRBV4-1 and TRBJ2-5; the match to TRBD2 covers 14 bases. The CDR3 spans 18 residues. Trimming took 4 bases from V and 5 from J; bases not matched to a gene: 12. The germline V gene has CDR1 MGHRA and CDR2 YSYEKL. CDR3 sequence: CASSLLGGTSGSAETQYF. The DNA for the CDR3 is TGCGCCAGCAGCCTCCTGGGAGGGACTAGCGGGAGCGCTGAGACCCAGTACTTC.

The V and J genes are TRBV9 and TRBJ2-3; possibly TRBD1 for D (6 bases). From germline, CDR1 is SGDLS and CDR2 YYNGEE. The CDR3 loop spans 13 amino acids. Trimming cost V 3 bases and J 6 bases, with 11 bases left between them. The CDR3 bases are TGTGCCAGCAGCGCTTGGGGGCAGGATACGCAGTATTTT. Its protein is CASSAWGQDTQYF.

The rearrangement joins TRBV9 to TRBJ2-3; TRBD2 matches at 8 bases. The CDR3 is 17 amino acids. With 1 base clipped from V and 2 bases from J, the junction kept 9 bases outside the gene matches. Looked up from germline, CDR1 is SGDLS and CDR2 is YYNGEE. CDR3 protein: CASSVSPTSANTDTQYF. The CDR3 coding sequence is TGTGCCAGCAGCGTAAGTCCGACTAGCGCAAACACAGATACGCAGTATTTT.

The genes are TRBV7-2 and TRBJ2-1; 10 nucleotides match TRBD2. Germline V gene data show CDR1 as SGHTA and CDR2 as FQGNSA. The V and J ends lost 5 bases and 5 bases, in that order; junction bases with no gene match: 6. The CDR3 is 15 residues long. The CDR3 bases are TGTGCCAGCAGCAGGGGGACTAGCGCAAACAATGAGCAGTTCTTC. Translation: CASSRGTSANNEQFF.

The chain employs TRBV4-3 and TRBJ2-5; D might be TRBD1 (5 bases). V was shortened by 0 bases and J by 8 bases, with 10 bases between the two germline ends. The CDR3 spans 13 residues. Germline V gene sequence: CDR1 LGHNA, CDR2 YSLEER. This chain's CDR3 is CASSQDFRTTQYF. The CDR3 bases are TGCGCCAGCAGCCAAGATTTTCGGACAACCCAGTACTTC.

V usage is TRBV7-3 and J usage is TRBJ1-2, with 8 bases identical to TRBD1. J lost 4 bases, V lost 5 bases, and 9 bases had no gene match. This CDR3 is built from 15 residues. Per germline, CDR1 SGHTA and CDR2 FQGTGA. The CDR3 nucleotides read TGTGCCAGCAGCCCCCTTCAGGGGGCCCCCTATGGCTACACCTTC. The encoded protein is CASSPLQGAPYGYTF. The whole variable domain, filled in from reference TRBV7-3 and TRBJ1-2, reads GAGVSQTPSNKVTEKGKYVELRCDPISGHTALYWYRQSLGQGPEFLIYFQGTGAADDSGLPNDRFFAVRPEGSVSTLKIQRTERGDSAVYLCASSPLQGAPYGYTFGSGTRLTVV.

Here the CDR3 reads CAISGRSGKADTQYF. The CDR3 region has the DNA TGTGCCATCAGTGGACGTAGCGGGAAGGCAGATACGCAGTATTTT. This sequence joins TRBV10-3 and TRBJ2-3, with 8 bases fitting TRBD2. V gave up 4 bases and J gave up 4 bases; unmatched junction bases: 7. From germline, CDR1 is ENHRY and CDR2 SYGVKD. This CDR3 region has 15 residues.

The chain has TRBV9 and TRBJ2-1; 10 bases fit TRBD2. Trimming at V came to 2 bases and at J to 5 bases, leaving 10 bases not matched to a gene. The CDR3 length is 17 residues. Germline CDR1 reads SGDLS; CDR2 reads YYNGEE. CDR3 protein: CASSVGLAGVKDNEQFF. DNA for the CDR3: TGTGCCAGCAGCGTCGGTCTAGCGGGAGTAAAGGACAATGAGCAGTTCTTC.

V and J are TRBV4-2 and TRBJ1-3; D is unclear. Germline CDR1 reads LGHNA; CDR2 reads YNFKEQ. With 0 bases removed from V and 9 bases from J, the gap between germline ends came to 18 bases. The CDR3 length is 16 residues. CDR3 DNA sequence: TGTGCCAGCAGCCAAGATGCCACCGCCGGAGGTGTCACCATATATTTT. This codes for CASSQDATAGGVTIYF.

V is TRBV28 and J is TRBJ2-5, with 16 bases aligning to TRBD2. Germline-derived CDR1 and CDR2 are MDHEN and SYDVKM. Unmatched junction bases numbered 8, after V lost 7 bases and J lost 9 bases. The length of the CDR3 is 15 residues. In nucleotides, the CDR3 is TGTGCCAGCAAAACGGGACTAGCGGGGGGGGAGGCCCAGTACTTC. Residues: CASKTGLAGGEAQYF.

V usage is TRBV7-9 and J usage is TRBJ1-2; 10 bases are a match to TRBD1. The CDR3 consists of 15 residues. V gave up 5 bases and J gave up 3 bases; unmatched junction bases: 6. Germline V lookup: CDR1 SEHNR, CDR2 FQNEAQ (reference sequence). The CDR3 spells CASSNFGTGDYGYTF. CDR3 nucleotide sequence: TGTGCCAGCAGCAATTTTGGGACAGGGGACTATGGCTACACCTTC. The full variable domain, its missing parts supplied by reference TRBV7-9 and TRBJ1-2, is DTGVSQNPRHKITKRGQNVTFRCDPISEHNRLYWYRQTLGQGPEFLTYFQNEAQLEKSRLLSDRFSAERPKGSFSTLEIQRTEQGDSAMYLCASSNFGTGDYGYTFGSGTRLTVV.

This clone has a single count. This chain uses TRBV25-1 with TRBJ1-4, with D unclear. Germline V lookup: CDR1 MGHDK, CDR2 SYGVNS. The CDR3 is made up of 14 amino acids. Trimming took off 6 bases at V and 0 bases at J, with 8 bases between the two ends. The CDR3 here is CASSRVTTNEKLFF. CDR3 bases: TGTGCCAGCAGCCGGGTAACAACTAATGAAAAACTGTTTTTT.

J is TRBJ2-3 and V is TRBV11-2; D possibly corresponds to TRBD2 (6 bases). Trimming pared 8 bases from V and 6 bases from J, leaving 18 bases between. The CDR3 spans 14 residues. The germline gives CDR1 SGHAT, CDR2 FQNNGV. This CDR3 is CASAQAGSWDTQYF. Here the CDR3 DNA reads TGTGCCAGCGCCCAAGCCGGGAGCTGGGATACGCAGTATTTT.

There are a few counts of this clone. The chain has TRBV19 and TRBJ2-7; 9 bases match TRBD1. The ends lost 8 bases at V and 5 bases at J; junction bases unmatched: 1. The CDR3 has 11 amino acids. Germline V CDR1 and CDR2: LNHDA, SQIVND (reference sequence). Written as DNA, the CDR3 is TGTGCCAGTGGGACAGGGAACGAGCAGTACTTC. It codes for CASGTGNEQYF.

This clone was observed a handful of times. J is TRBJ1-1 and V is TRBV6-5, with D possibly TRBD1 on 5 matching bases. Germline CDR1 reads MNHEY; CDR2 reads SVGAGI. Trimming removed 0 bases from V and 13 bases from J, with 15 bases in between. This CDR3 region has 13 residues. CDR3 DNA sequence: TGTGCCAGCAGTTACTCGGCAGGGCAGAAAGGTTTCTTT. It codes for CASSYSAGQKGFF.

The chain has TRBV18 and TRBJ2-7; a weak D match, TRBD2 (5 bases). Trimming removed 2 bases from V and 2 bases from J, with 13 bases in between. Per germline, CDR1 KGHSH and CDR2 LQKENI. The CDR3 is 15 residues long. CDR3 loop: CASSPEGTPPYEQYF. Here the CDR3 DNA reads TGTGCCAGCTCACCAGAGGGCACGCCGCCCTACGAGCAGTACTTC.

This chain links TRBV25-1 with TRBJ2-3; 7 bases fit TRBD2. The CDR3 sequence is 16 residues long. Germline V CDR1 and CDR2: MGHDK, SYGVNS. The V and J ends lost 4 bases and 0 bases, in that order; junction bases with no gene match: 7. The CDR3 region has the DNA TGTGCCAGCAGTGCCCTGACTAGCCGCAGCACAGATACGCAGTATTTT. Translated: CASSALTSRSTDTQYF.

This chain links TRBV5-1 with TRBJ1-4, with a weak D call TRBD1 (5 bases). CDR3 length: 15 amino acids. The V gene's germline CDR1 is SGHRS and CDR2 YFSETQ. The ends were cut back, 7 bases at V and 0 bases at J, with 13 bases in the middle. CDR3 protein: CASSPGGTTNEKLFF. The CDR3 nucleotides read TGCGCCAGCTCTCCGGGGGGTACAACTAATGAAAAACTGTTTTTT. The full variable domain, rest sourced from reference TRBV5-1 and TRBJ1-4, is KAGVTQTPRYLIKTRGQQVTLSCSPISGHRSVSWYQQTPGQGLQFLFEYFSETQRNKGNFPGRFSGRQFSNSRSEMNVSTLELGDSALYLCASSPGGTTNEKLFFGSGTQLSVL.